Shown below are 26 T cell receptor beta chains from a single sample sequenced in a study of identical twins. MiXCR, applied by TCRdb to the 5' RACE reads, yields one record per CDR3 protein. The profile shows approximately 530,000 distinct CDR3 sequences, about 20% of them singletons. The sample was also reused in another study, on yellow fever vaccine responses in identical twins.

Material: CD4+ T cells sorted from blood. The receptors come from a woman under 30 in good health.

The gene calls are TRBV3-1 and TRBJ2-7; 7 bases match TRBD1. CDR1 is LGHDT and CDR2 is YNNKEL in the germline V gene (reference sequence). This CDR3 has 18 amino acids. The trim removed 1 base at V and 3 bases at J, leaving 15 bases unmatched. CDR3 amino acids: CASSQGWGTVLYGYEQYF. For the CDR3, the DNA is TGTGCCAGCAGCCAAGGCTGGGGGACAGTACTCTACGGCTACGAGCAGTACTTC.

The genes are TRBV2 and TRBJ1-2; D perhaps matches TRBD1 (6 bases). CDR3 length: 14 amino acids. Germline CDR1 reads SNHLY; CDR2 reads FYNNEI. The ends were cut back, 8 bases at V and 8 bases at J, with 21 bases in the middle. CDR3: CASCPDSLRGGYTF. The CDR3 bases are TGTGCCAGCTGCCCGGACAGCCTTAGGGGCGGCTACACCTTC.

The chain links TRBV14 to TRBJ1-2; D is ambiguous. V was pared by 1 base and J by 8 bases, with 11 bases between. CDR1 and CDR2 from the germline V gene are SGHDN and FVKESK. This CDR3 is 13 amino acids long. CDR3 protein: CASSQVPVGGYTF. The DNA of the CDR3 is TGTGCCAGCAGCCAAGTACCTGTCGGGGGCTACACCTTC.

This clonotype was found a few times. CDR3 sequence: CASSPRGDPYNEQFF. The CDR3 DNA sequence: TGTGCCAGCAGCCCACGGGGGGATCCGTACAATGAGCAGTTCTTC. The V and J genes are TRBV9 and TRBJ2-1; 7 bases line up with TRBD2. The junction had 8 bases not matched to a gene; V was cut back by 4 bases and J by 4 bases. The CDR3 consists of 15 residues. CDR1 SGDLS and CDR2 YYNGEE come from the germline V gene.

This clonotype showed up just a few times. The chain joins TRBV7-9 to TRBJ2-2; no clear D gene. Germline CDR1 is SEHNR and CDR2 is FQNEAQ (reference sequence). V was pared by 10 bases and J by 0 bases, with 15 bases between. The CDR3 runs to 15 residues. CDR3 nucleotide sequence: TGTGCCACCCCCCCCGGAGCCGCGAACACCGGGGAGCTGTTTTTT. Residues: CATPPGAANTGELFF.

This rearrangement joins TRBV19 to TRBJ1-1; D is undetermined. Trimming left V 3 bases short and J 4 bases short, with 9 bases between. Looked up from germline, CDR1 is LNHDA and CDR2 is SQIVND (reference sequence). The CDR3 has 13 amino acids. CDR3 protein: CASSIPSGTEAFF. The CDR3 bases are TGTGCCAGTAGTATTCCGAGTGGCACTGAAGCTTTCTTT.

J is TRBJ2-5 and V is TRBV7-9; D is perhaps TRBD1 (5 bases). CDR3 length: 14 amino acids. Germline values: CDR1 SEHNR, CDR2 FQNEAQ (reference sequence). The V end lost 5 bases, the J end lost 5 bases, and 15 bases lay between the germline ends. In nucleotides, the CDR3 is TGTGCCAGCAGCCCTCAACAGGTCCTTGAGACCCAGTACTTC. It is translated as CASSPQQVLETQYF.

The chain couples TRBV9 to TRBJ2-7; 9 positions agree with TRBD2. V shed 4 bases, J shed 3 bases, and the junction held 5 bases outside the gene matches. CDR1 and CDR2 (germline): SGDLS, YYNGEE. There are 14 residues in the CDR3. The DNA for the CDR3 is TGTGCCAGCAGCCCGTCTAGCGGGATCTACGAGCAGTACTTC. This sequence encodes CASSPSSGIYEQYF.

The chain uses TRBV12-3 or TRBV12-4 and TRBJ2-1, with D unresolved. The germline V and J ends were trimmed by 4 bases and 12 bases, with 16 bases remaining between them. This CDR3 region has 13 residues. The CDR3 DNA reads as TGTGCCAGCAGTTCCCTTTCGGGTAGATTGCAGTTCTTC. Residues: CASSSLSGRLQFF.

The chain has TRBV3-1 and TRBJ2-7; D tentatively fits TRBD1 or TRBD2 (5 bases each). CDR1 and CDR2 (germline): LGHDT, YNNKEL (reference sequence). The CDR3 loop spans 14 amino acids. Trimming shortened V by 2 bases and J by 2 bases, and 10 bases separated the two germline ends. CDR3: CASSQLVGPYEQYF. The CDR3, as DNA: TGTGCCAGCAGCCAATTGGTGGGACCCTACGAGCAGTACTTC.

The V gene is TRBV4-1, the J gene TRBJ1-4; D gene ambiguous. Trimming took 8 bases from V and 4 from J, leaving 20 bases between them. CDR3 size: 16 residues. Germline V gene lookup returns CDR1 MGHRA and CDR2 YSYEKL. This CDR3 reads CASGGGYLLSNEKLFF. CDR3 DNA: TGCGCCAGCGGTGGCGGTTACCTCCTTAGTAATGAAAAACTGTTTTTT.

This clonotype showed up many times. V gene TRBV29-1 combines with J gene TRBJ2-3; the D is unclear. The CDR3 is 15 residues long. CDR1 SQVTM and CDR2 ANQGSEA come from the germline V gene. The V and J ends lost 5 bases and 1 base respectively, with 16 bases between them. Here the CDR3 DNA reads TGCAGCGTTATTCCTGAGCGATTCGGCACAGATACGCAGTATTTT. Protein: CSVIPERFGTDTQYF.

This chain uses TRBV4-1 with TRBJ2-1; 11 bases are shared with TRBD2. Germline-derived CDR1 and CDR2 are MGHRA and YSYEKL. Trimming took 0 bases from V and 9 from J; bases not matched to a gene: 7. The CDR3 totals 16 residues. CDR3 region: CASSQDVAGGNSEQFF. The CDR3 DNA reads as TGCGCCAGCAGCCAAGATGTAGCGGGAGGGAACAGTGAGCAGTTCTTC.

The CDR3 region has the DNA TGTGCCAGTAGTTCGCCCGGGGGGGCAGGAAACATTCAGTACTTC. Residues: CASSSPGGAGNIQYF. The chain couples TRBV19 to TRBJ2-4; 8 nucleotides match TRBD2. Trimming at V came to 5 bases and at J to 6 bases, leaving 9 bases not matched to a gene. The germline CDR1 and CDR2 sequences are LNHDA and SQIVND (reference sequence). The CDR3 contains 15 residues. Drawing the rest from reference TRBV19 and TRBJ2-4, the complete variable domain is DGGITQSPKYLFRKEGQNVTLSCEQNLNHDAMYWYRQDPGQGLRLIYYSQIVNDFQKGDIAEGYSVSREKKESFPLTVTSAQKNPTAFYLCASSSPGGAGNIQYFGAGTRLSVL.

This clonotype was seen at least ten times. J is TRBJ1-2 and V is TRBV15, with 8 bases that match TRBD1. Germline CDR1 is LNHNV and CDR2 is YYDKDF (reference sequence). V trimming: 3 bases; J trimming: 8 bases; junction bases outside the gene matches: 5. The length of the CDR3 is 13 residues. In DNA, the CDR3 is TGTGCCACCAGCAGCGGGACAGGAGGGGGCTACACCTTC. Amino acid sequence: CATSSGTGGGYTF.

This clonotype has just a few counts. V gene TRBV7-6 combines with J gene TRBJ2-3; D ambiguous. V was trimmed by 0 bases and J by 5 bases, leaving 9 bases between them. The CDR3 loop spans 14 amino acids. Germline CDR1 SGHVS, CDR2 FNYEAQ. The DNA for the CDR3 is TGTGCCAGCAGCTTAGCTACGGTGGGAGATACGCAGTATTTT. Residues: CASSLATVGDTQYF. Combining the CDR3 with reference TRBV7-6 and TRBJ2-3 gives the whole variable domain GAGVSQSPRYKVTKRGQDVALRCDPISGHVSLYWYRQALGQGPEFLTYFNYEAQQDKSGLPNDRFSAERPEGSISTLTIQRTEQRDSAMYRCASSLATVGDTQYFGPGTRLTVL.

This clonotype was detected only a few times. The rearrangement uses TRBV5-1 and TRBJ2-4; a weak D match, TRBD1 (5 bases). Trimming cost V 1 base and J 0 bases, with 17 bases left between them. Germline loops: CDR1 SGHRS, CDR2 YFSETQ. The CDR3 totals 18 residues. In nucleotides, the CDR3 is TGCGCCAGCAGCTTGTTTCCCAGGGAACAATTAGCCAAAAACATTCAGTACTTC. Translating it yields CASSLFPREQLAKNIQYF.

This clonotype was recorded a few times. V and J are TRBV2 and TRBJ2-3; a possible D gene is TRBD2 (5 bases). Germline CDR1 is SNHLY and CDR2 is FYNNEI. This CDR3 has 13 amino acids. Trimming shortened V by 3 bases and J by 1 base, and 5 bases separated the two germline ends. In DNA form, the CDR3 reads TGTGCCAGCAGTGAGCGGGGCACAGATACGCAGTATTTT. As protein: CASSERGTDTQYF. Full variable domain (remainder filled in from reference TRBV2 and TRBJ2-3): EPEVTQTPSHQVTQMGQEVILRCVPISNHLYFYWYRQILGQKVEFLVSFYNNEISEKSEIFDDQFSVERPDGSNFTLKIRSTKLEDSAMYFCASSERGTDTQYFGPGTRLTVL.

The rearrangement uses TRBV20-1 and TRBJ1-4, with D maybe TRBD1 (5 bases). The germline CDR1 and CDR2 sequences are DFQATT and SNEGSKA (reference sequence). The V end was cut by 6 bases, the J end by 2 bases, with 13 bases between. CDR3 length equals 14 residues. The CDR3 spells CSASGRETNEKLFF. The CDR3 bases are TGCAGTGCGTCGGGCAGGGAGACTAATGAAAAACTGTTTTTT.

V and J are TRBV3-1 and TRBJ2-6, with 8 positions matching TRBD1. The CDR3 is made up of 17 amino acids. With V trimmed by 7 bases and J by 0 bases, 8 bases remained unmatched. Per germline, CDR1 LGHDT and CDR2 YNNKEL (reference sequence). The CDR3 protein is CASNTGQGLSGANVLTF. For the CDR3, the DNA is TGTGCCAGCAACACCGGACAGGGCCTCTCTGGGGCCAACGTCCTGACTTTC.

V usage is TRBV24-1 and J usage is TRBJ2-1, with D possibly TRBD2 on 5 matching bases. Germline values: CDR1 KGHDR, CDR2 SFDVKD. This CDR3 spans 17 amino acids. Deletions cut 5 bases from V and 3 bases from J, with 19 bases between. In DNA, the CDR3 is TGTGCCACCAGTGGAGAGGGCAGCGAACACGGCTACAATGAGCAGTTCTTC. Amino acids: CATSGEGSEHGYNEQFF.

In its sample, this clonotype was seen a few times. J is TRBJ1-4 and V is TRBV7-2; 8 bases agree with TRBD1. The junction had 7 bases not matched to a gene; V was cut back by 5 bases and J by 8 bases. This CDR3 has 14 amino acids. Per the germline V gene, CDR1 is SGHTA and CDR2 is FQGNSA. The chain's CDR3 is CASSPDRGAEKLFF. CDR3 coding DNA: TGTGCCAGCAGCCCCGACAGGGGAGCGGAAAAACTGTTTTTT.

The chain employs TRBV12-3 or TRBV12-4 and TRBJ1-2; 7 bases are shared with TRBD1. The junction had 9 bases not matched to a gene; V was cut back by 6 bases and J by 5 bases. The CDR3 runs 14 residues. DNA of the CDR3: TGTGCCAGCAGACCTACTGGGACAGAGTATGGCTACACCTTC. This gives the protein CASRPTGTEYGYTF.

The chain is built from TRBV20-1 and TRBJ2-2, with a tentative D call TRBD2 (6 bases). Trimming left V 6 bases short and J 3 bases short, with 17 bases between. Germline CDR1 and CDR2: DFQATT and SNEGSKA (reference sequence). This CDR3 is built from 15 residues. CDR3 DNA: TGCAGTGCAACCGCAGGAGGGTTCGACACCGGGGAGCTGTTTTTT. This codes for CSATAGGFDTGELFF.

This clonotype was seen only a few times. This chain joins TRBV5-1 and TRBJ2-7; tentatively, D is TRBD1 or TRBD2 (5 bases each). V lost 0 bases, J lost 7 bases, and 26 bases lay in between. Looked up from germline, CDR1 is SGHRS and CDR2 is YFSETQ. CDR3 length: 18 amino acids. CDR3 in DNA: TGCGCCAGCAGCTTGGGAATACGACCGGGACCTCCTCTTGAGGAGCAGTACTTC. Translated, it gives CASSLGIRPGPPLEEQYF.

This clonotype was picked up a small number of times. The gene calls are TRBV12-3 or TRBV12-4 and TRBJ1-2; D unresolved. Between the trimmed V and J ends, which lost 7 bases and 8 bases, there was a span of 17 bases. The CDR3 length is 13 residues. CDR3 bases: TGTGCCAGCACCCTAAGGGCTCTCTACGGCTACACCTTC. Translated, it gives CASTLRALYGYTF.